This T cell receptor beta chain comes out of a study of memory CD4+ T cells and cytomegalovirus serostatus. Study overall: Healthy Belgian adult donors included roughly ten CMV-positive and about two dozen CMV-negative people. Study-wide points: CD4+ memory repertoires contained 67 of 164 reported CMV TCRbeta sequences. The CMV-associated TCR signature appears largely within the CD4+ memory repertoire.

Details on this clone: What it binds is unknown.

The data were produced by immunoSEQ multiplex PCR, yet TCRdb's version contains in-frame clones alone and is incomplete. The table shows about 52,000 clones, with about 86% occurring only once. The sort gate was single viable CD3+CD4+CD8-CD45RO+ cells for memory CD4+ T cells. Donors' CMV status reflects serum IgG against pp150, pp28, p38, p52. This CDR3 spans 14 amino acids. Trimming pared 5 bases from V and 2 bases from J, leaving 11 bases between. Germline CDR1 and CDR2: SGHNT and YYREEE (reference sequence). This clonotype was obtained from an adult in good health and CMV-seropositive. The rearrangement uses TRBV5-4 and TRBJ2-4; no reliable D call. Sample: memory CD4+ T cells from blood. CDR3 sequence reads: CASSQDPTKNIQYF. The CDR3 DNA reads as TGTGCCAGCAGTCAGGACCCGACCAAAAACATTCAGTACTTC.